This T cell receptor beta chain was identified in a study of response to subunit inactivated influenza vaccine. Via MiXCR, TCRdb re-called the RT-PCR reads, giving one row per CDR3 protein. This table holds about 540,000 distinct CDR3 sequences, around 25% found once. Germline assignment: CDR1 SEHNR and CDR2 FQNEAQ (reference sequence). V dropped 1 base and J dropped 6; count of bases not matched to a gene: 2. This CDR3 region has 15 residues. The same sample was also studied in work on T cells expressing NK-cell markers. As reported in that work: What made the TCR beta cDNA was 5'RACE template switching with UMIs. The TCR beta repertoires originated in sorted CD3+CD56+NKG2C+, CD3+CD56+NKG2C- and CD3+CD56-NKG2C+ T cells.

The V call is TRBV7-9, the J call TRBJ2-1, with TRBD2 matching 11 bases. The clonotype originates from a man aged 45-65 years who received an inactivated influenza vaccine. Sequences were derived from CD4+ T cells sorted from PBMCs, sampled about 11 days after vaccination. The DNA of the CDR3 is TGTGCCAGCAGCTTAGACGGGACTAGCGGCAATGAGCAGTTCTTC. It translates to CASSLDGTSGNEQFF.